This T cell receptor beta chain was recovered during a study of cytomegalovirus exposure and HLA in healthy donors. Study in general: A preliminary data release comprised 91 million or so unique TCRs obtained from HLA-typed donors.

Primers: 60 Vbeta forward and 13 Jbeta reverse. Clones were read by immunoSEQ multiplex PCR, and TCRdb kept only the in-frame ones, dropping some. In the table there are about 150,000 clones, more than 60% of which are singletons. Details on this clone: As yet, its antigen is unknown.

Study conclusions and caveats: The authors enumerated roughly 180 TCR beta chains as linked to cytomegalovirus. The likely explanation for a cluster of highly shared sequence variants was sequencing artifact.

The length of the CDR3 is 16 residues. Trimming at V came to 4 bases and at J to 1 base, leaving 9 bases not matched to a gene. Looked up from germline, CDR1 is MDHEN and CDR2 is SYDVKM. This TCR was sampled from a woman between 40 and 55 years old in good health and CMV-seronegative. The sample taken for sequencing was PBMCs. The chain carries TRBV28 and TRBJ1-2, with 7 bases fitting TRBD1. The CDR3 DNA sequence: TGTGCCAGCAGTTCTAGACAGGGCCGGCATAACTATGGCTACACCTTC. Residues: CASSSRQGRHNYGYTF.